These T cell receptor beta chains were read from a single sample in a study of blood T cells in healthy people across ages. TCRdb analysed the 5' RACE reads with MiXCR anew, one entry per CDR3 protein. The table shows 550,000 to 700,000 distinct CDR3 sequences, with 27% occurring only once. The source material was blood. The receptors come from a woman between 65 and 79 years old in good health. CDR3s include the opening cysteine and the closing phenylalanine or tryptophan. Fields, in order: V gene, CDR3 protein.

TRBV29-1,CSVEDPRQGQKLFF
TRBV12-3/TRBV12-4,CASSPHPWQGADETQHF
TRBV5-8,CASSLETFYGGSFYNEQFF
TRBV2,CASREDILPLHF
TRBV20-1,CSAPPTGEGYGYTF
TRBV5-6,CASSSQPAVTGELFF
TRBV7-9,CASSLVPRNRDEQFF
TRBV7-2,CASSSTSNLQETQYF
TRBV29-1,CSAGTGSYEQYF
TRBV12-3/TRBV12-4,CASSPGTGIEQYF
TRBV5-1,CASSSDVGLSYNEQFF
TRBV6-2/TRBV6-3,CASSYGPPRNTEAFF
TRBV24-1,CAAPDRDRVPVYSNQPQHF
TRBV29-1,CSVEDGQGFGTDTQYF
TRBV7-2,CASSSGDGQDRGAFF
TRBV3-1,CASSRSGGGSYNEQFF
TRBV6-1,CASANRGRETQYF
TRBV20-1,CSASGEPSVLHNEQFF
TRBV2,CASTLSGSSYNEQFF
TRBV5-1,CASSPRTSGPADTQYF
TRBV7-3,CASSLEGQGASGYTF
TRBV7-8,CASSVGRIGQFF
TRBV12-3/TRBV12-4,CASSPGLAGGLYNEQFF
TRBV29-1,CSGRASGSSTGELFF
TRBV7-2,CASSAGLAENEQFF
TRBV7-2,CASSVTGISYEQYF
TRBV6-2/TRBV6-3,CASSRDRVDQPQHF
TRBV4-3,CASSRSGGDTQYF
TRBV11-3,CASSLQFVLGHNEQFF
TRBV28,CASSYAGEAFF
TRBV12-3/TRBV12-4,CASSLGHAEAFF
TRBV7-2,CASSLGTDSYEQYF
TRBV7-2,CASSPTFRLVNTQYF
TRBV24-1,CATSDGKGGRTYGYTF
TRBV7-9,CASSLSRGATNEKLFF
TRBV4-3,CASSLPGGTGTGELFF
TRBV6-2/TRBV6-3,CASSRQGALRETQYF
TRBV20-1,CSADSGRSTDTQYF
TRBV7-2,CASSAPGLAGANEQFF
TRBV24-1,CATSRISYNEQFF
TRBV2,CASSPGTGYETQCF
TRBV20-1,CSARPPGLAGGTTSTDTQYF
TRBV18,CASSSQGDSGNTIYF
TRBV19,CASNNGQGMNTEAFF
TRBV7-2,CASSGAGGRSYEQYF
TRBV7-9,CASSPRGGKRETQYF
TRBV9,CASSTDRDRGRLSYGYTF
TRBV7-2,CASSPRGGQRFQETQYF
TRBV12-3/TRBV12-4,CASSPRDSPRDIYKRTQYF
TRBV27,CASSLSGRGALYGYTF
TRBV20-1,CSAKVLGQGRYEQYF